What follows is one T cell receptor beta chain and its context. Its antigen is not identified. Histologic diagnosis was independently verified by two lung pathologists. The data derive from a study of immune evolution from preneoplasia to lung adenocarcinoma. Study as a whole: HLA loss of heterozygosity: over 5.5% AIS, less than 18% MIA, about 30% ADC, none AAH. Overall study findings and caveats: From normal lung to invasive adenocarcinoma, top clone frequencies appeared to decrease.

Repertoires were generated with immunoSEQ multiplex PCR, while TCRdb's copy carries only in-frame clones and drops some. The data show 9,500 to 10,000 clones, about 80% seen once. Sequencing was done on a sample of FFPE minimally invasive lung adenocarcinoma tissue. This sequence was found in a person aged 70 to 80 with lung adenocarcinoma. Some clones in this sample may be carry-over from other donors' samples.

The CDR3 region has the DNA TGTGCCAGCAGTCCAGCGTACGGCTTAAGGCAGTACTTC. Its translation: CASSPAYGLRQYF. This chain uses TRBV27 with TRBJ2-7, with unresolved D. V was trimmed by 5 bases and J by 9 bases, leaving 17 bases between them. Germline V gene lookup returns CDR1 MNHEY and CDR2 SMNVEV (reference sequence). CDR3 length: 13 amino acids.